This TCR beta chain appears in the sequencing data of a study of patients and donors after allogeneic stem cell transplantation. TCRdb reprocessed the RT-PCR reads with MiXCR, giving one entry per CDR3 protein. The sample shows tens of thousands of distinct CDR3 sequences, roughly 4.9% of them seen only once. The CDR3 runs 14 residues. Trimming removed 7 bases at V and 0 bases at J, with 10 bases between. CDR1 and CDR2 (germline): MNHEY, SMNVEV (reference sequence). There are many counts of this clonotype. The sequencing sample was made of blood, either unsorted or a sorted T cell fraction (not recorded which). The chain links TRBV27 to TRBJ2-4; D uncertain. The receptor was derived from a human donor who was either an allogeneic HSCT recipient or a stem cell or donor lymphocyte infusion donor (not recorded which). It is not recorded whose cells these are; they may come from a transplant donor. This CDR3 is CASTQFLAKNIQYF. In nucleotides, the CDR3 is TGTGCCAGCACCCAGTTTTTAGCCAAAAACATTCAGTACTTC.